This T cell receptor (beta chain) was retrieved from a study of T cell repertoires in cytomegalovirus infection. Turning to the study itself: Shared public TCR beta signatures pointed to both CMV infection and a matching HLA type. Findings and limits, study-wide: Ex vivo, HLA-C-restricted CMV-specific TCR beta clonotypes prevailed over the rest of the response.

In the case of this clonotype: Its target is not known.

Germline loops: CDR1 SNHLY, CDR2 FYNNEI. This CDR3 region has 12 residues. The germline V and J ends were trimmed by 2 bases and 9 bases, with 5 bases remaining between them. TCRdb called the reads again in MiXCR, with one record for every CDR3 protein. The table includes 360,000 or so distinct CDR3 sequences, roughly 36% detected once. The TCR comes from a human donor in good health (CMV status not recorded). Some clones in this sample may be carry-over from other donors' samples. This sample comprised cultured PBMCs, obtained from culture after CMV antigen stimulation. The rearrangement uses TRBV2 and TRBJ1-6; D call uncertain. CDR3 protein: CASSERFSPLHF. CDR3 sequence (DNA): TGTGCCAGCAGTGAAAGGTTTTCACCCCTCCACTTT.